This paragraph reports one T cell receptor beta chain. The junction had 0 bases not matched to a gene; V was cut back by 1 base and J by 0 bases. Per germline, CDR1 SGHVS and CDR2 FQNEAQ. The CDR3 spans 15 residues. The sample originates from a study of control samples from healthy donors and cancer patients. TCRdb keeps only in-frame clones here, not all; method: immunoSEQ multiplex PCR. The sample holds 190,000 or so clones, approximately 95% seen once. This TCR was recovered from a man between 18 and 35 years old in good health. Sequenced material: blood. This chain links TRBV7-8 with TRBJ2-3, with 8 bases that match TRBD1. The CDR3 DNA reads as TGTGCCAGCAGCTTAGACAGGGGGAGCACAGATACGCAGTATTTT. Its translation: CASSLDRGSTDTQYF.